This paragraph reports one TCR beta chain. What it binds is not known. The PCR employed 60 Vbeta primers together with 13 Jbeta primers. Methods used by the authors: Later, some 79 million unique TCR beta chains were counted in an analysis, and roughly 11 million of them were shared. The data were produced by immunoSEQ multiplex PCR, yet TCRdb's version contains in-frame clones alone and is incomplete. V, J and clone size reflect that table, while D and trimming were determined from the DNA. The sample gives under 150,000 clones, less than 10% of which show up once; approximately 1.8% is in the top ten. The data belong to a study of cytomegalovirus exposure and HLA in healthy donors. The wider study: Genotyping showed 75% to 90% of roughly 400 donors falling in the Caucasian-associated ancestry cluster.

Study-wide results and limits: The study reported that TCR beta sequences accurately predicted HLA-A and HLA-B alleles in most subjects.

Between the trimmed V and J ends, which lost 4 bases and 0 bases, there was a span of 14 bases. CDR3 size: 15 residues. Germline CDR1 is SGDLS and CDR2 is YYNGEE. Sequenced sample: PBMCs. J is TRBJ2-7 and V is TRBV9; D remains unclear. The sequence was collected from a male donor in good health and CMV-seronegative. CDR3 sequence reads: CASSPRSASSYEQYF. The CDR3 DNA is TGTGCCAGCAGCCCTCGAAGCGCATCCTCCTACGAGCAGTACTTC.